Each of the 14 T cell receptor beta chains below was sequenced from the same sample in a study of control samples from healthy donors and cancer patients. This table comes from immunoSEQ multiplex PCR, and its TCRdb copy is limited to in-frame clones, with some not included. The sample contains approximately 150,000 clones, around 90% of which appear only once. The sequenced material came from blood. The receptor source for this set is a man under 40 in good health.

CDR3 amino acids: CASSLVEGISYGYTF. CDR3 nucleotides: TGTGCCAGCAGCTTGGTTGAAGGGATCAGCTATGGCTACACCTTC. The rearrangement links TRBV5-8 to TRBJ1-2; D uncertain. This CDR3 is 15 amino acids long. Deletions cut 0 bases from V and 4 bases from J, with 13 bases between. Germline loops: CDR1 SGHTS, CDR2 YDEGEE.

The chain employs TRBV6-5 and TRBJ2-1; 10 bases line up with TRBD2. V dropped 7 bases and J dropped 9; count of bases not matched to a gene: 9. The CDR3 is 14 amino acids. Germline CDR1 MNHEY, CDR2 SVGAGI. CDR3 nucleotides: TGTGCCAGCACCCTAGCGGGGGCCGCGAGTGAGCAGTTCTTC. It encodes CASTLAGAASEQFF.

This clone was counted a single time. The gene calls are TRBV6-2 or TRBV6-3 and TRBJ2-1; D is ambiguous. The V end lost 3 bases, the J end lost 2 bases, and 5 bases lay between the germline ends. The CDR3 consists of 13 residues. Germline V gene data show CDR1 as MNHEY and CDR2 as SVGEGT. CDR3 loop: CASSYRAYNEQFF. In nucleotides, the CDR3 is TGTGCCAGCAGTTATAGGGCCTACAATGAGCAGTTCTTC.

The chain is built from TRBV27 and TRBJ2-7; the match to TRBD1 covers 11 bases. CDR3 length: 15 residues. The V and J ends lost 7 bases and 4 bases, in that order; junction bases with no gene match: 9. Germline V lookup: CDR1 MNHEY, CDR2 SMNVEV (reference sequence). The CDR3 protein is CASMQGTGGVYEQYF. In DNA, the CDR3 is TGTGCCAGCATGCAAGGGACAGGGGGAGTTTACGAGCAGTACTTC.

This clone came up once. The chain employs TRBV5-6 and TRBJ2-7; D is unclear. V lost 8 bases, J lost 3 bases, and 12 bases lay in between. Per germline, CDR1 SGHDT and CDR2 YYEEEE. CDR3 size: 12 residues. CDR3 loop: CASGFALYEQYF. The CDR3 region has the DNA TGTGCCAGTGGGTTCGCCCTCTACGAGCAGTACTTC.

The chain joins TRBV19 to TRBJ1-2, with TRBD1 as a possible D gene (6 bases). Germline assignment: CDR1 LNHDA and CDR2 SQIVND (reference sequence). The V and J ends lost 1 base and 7 bases respectively, with 16 bases between them. The CDR3 spans 15 residues. In nucleotides, the CDR3 is TGTGCCAGTAGTATAGCGGGAACAGGGTTGGCTGGCTACACCTTC. It yields the protein CASSIAGTGLAGYTF.

This rearrangement joins TRBV7-3 to TRBJ1-2; D perhaps matches TRBD1 (5 bases). V was cut by 0 bases and J by 3 bases, with 8 bases left in between. From germline, CDR1 is SGHTA and CDR2 FQGTGA. The CDR3 contains 14 residues. The CDR3 DNA is TGTGCCAGCAGCTTAACAGGGGCGGACTATGGCTACACCTTC. Its protein is CASSLTGADYGYTF.

This clone was seen once. The J gene is TRBJ2-5, the V gene TRBV6-5, with unresolved D. Germline V CDR1 and CDR2: MNHEY, SVGAGI. The ends were cut back, 5 bases at V and 4 bases at J, with 5 bases in the middle. There are 11 residues in the CDR3. This chain's CDR3 is CASSLGETQYF. The CDR3 coding sequence is TGTGCCAGCAGTCTCGGAGAGACCCAGTACTTC.

This chain's CDR3 is CASSQAILAGGQETQYF. In nucleotides, the CDR3 is TGTGCCAGCAGCCAAGCCATACTAGCGGGGGGACAAGAGACCCAGTACTTC. V gene TRBV4-2 combines with J gene TRBJ2-5, with 12 bases lining up with TRBD2. This CDR3 spans 17 amino acids. The trim removed 1 base at V and 2 bases at J, leaving 5 bases unmatched. Germline CDR1 LGHNA, CDR2 YNFKEQ.

The chain couples TRBV27 to TRBJ2-1; no clear D. Germline CDR1 MNHEY, CDR2 SMNVEV (reference sequence). The germline V and J ends were trimmed by 4 bases and 3 bases, with 4 bases remaining between them. The CDR3 runs to 12 residues. CDR3 region: CASSSRYNEQFF. For the CDR3, the DNA is TGTGCCAGCAGTTCCCGCTACAATGAGCAGTTCTTC.

The J gene is TRBJ2-3, the V gene TRBV12-3 or TRBV12-4; D might be TRBD1 (5 bases). The germline V and J ends were trimmed by 10 bases and 0 bases, with 11 bases remaining between them. CDR3 length: 13 amino acids. DNA of the CDR3: TGTGCCACCTCAGGGCGGAGCACAGATACGCAGTATTTT. As protein: CATSGRSTDTQYF.

Comments on this clone: The same CDR3 arises from other DNA sequences in this sample as well. V gene TRBV9 combines with J gene TRBJ2-1; TRBD2 matches 7 bases. Germline lookup yields CDR1 SGDLS and CDR2 YYNGEE. The junction had 4 bases not matched to a gene; V was cut back by 0 bases and J by 4 bases. The CDR3 is 15 residues long. CDR3 sequence: CASSVVPGGYNEQFF. For the CDR3, the DNA is TGTGCCAGCAGCGTAGTTCCGGGGGGTTACAATGAGCAGTTCTTC.

This clone showed up just a few times. This sample also contains other DNA sequences that code for the same CDR3. The chain links TRBV30 to TRBJ2-5, with D tentatively TRBD1 (5 bases). Trimming left V 3 bases short and J 5 bases short, with 7 bases between. Per germline, CDR1 GTSNPN and CDR2 SVGIG (reference sequence). This CDR3 region has 11 residues. The CDR3 DNA sequence: TGTGCCTGGAGGGGGCTGGAGACCCAGTACTTC. Translated, it gives CAWRGLETQYF.

V gene TRBV6-2 or TRBV6-3 combines with J gene TRBJ2-1; 7 bases match TRBD2. With 2 bases clipped from V and 4 bases from J, the junction kept 5 bases outside the gene matches. CDR1 is MNHEY, CDR2 SVGEGT, per germline. This CDR3 contains 15 residues. CDR3 in amino acids: CASSYVSGGYNEQFF. The CDR3 DNA follows: TGTGCCAGCAGTTACGTATCGGGGGGATACAATGAGCAGTTCTTC.